This TCR beta chain was identified during a study of blood T cell repertoires in COVID-19. Study-level information: From T cells, B-cell-depleted T cells, or PBMCs came the material, which was cDNA or gDNA.

Trimming stripped 5 bases from V and 3 bases from J, with 14 bases between. Germline CDR1 is MNHEY and CDR2 is SVGAGI. The CDR3 spans 15 residues. Source study methods: Amplification of reference gene primers provided the estimated nucleated cell counts. Sequencing used immunoSEQ multiplex PCR; TCRdb keeps in-frame clones, though not all of them. Clonal size and the V and J genes are those of that table, whereas D and trimming came from the DNA. The table has 120,000 to 150,000 clones, over 60% seen once. Material for sequencing was peripheral blood. The rearrangement joins TRBV6-5 to TRBJ1-5; D unresolved. This TCR was sampled from a man between 45 and 60 years old with acute or convalescent COVID-19. The CDR3 bases are TGTGCCAGCAGTCCCCAAGCGGGATTCAATCAGCCCCAGCATTTT. Its protein is CASSPQAGFNQPQHF.